The 17 T cell receptor beta chains below come from one sample, sequenced in a study of human T cells and chemical hapten exposure. Each CDR3 protein is one row after TCRdb ran MiXCR on the RACE reads. This table holds some 62,000 distinct CDR3 sequences, 8% to 13% found once. Time point described: patch test 3, about 24 weeks after DPC sensitization. Treatment: therapeutic diphenylcyclopropenone sensitization with weekly scalp DPC. The material was whole blood, obtained in connection with sensitization to the hapten diphenylcyclopropenone (DPC). The receptors derive from a woman in her 30s with alopecia areata. Some clones in this sample may be carry-over from other donors' samples.

In this sample, this clonotype turned up many times. This chain connects TRBV18 to TRBJ2-7, with TRBD1 matching over 7 bases. The CDR3 consists of 12 residues. Germline V lookup: CDR1 KGHSH, CDR2 LQKENI. Trimming took 5 bases from V and 6 from J; bases not matched to a gene: 4. The CDR3 sequence is CASSDRVREQYF. The CDR3 bases are TGTGCCAGCTCAGACAGGGTCCGCGAGCAGTACTTC. Based on the CDR3 plus reference TRBV18 and TRBJ2-7, the full variable domain is NAGVMQNPRHLVRRRGQEARLRCSPMKGHSHVYWYRQLPEEGLKFMVYLQKENIIDESGMPKERFSAEFPKEGPSILRIQQVVRGDSAAYFCASSDRVREQYFGPGTRLTVT.

This clonotype turned up a few times. A much larger clone lies one base from this, so it may be a read error. The CDR3 nucleotides read TGCAGTGCAGTTCAGGATAACTATGGCTACGCCTTC. Translated, it gives CSAVQDNYGYAF. The V gene is TRBV20-1, the J gene TRBJ1-2; unclear D gene. This CDR3 contains 12 residues. Germline V CDR1 and CDR2: DFQATT, SNEGSKA (reference sequence).

The chain employs TRBV7-8 and TRBJ2-1; D not certain. Looked up from germline, CDR1 is SGHVS and CDR2 is FQNEAQ. V lost 5 bases and J 2 bases, leaving 13 bases between the germline ends. The CDR3 extends over 15 amino acids. CDR3 sequence: CASSPRQPPYNEQFF. In DNA, the CDR3 is TGTGCCAGCAGCCCCCGGCAGCCACCCTACAATGAGCAGTTCTTC. Combining the CDR3 with reference TRBV7-8 and TRBJ2-1 gives the whole variable domain GAGVSQSPRYKVAKRGQDVALRCDPISGHVSLFWYQQALGQGPEFLTYFQNEAQLDKSGLPSDRFFAERPEGSVSTLKIQRTQQEDSAVYLCASSPRQPPYNEQFFGPGTRLTVL.

This sequence joins TRBV12-3 or TRBV12-4 and TRBJ2-6; TRBD1 is a possible D gene (6 bases). The V gene lost 5 bases and the J gene lost 0 bases, with 20 bases spanning the gap. This CDR3 contains 19 residues. The CDR3 sequence: CASSNLRDTNSSGANVLTF. CDR3 DNA sequence: TGTGCCAGCAGTAACCTCCGGGACACGAATTCCTCTGGGGCCAACGTCCTGACTTTC.

This clonotype was seen at least ten times. The genes are TRBV6-2 or TRBV6-3 and TRBJ2-5; TRBD2 matches at 12 bases. With V trimmed by 3 bases and J by 1 base, 12 bases remained unmatched. The CDR3 has 19 amino acids. CDR1 and CDR2 (germline): MNHEY, SVGEGT. This CDR3 is CASSYTGTSGFVAQETQYF. The CDR3 region has the DNA TGTGCCAGCAGTTATACCGGGACTAGCGGGTTTGTAGCCCAAGAGACCCAGTACTTC.

This chain joins TRBV7-2 and TRBJ1-5; no reliable D call. Germline loops: CDR1 SGHTA, CDR2 FQGNSA. The CDR3 length is 15 residues. The V end lost 4 bases, the J end lost 3 bases, and 13 bases lay between the germline ends. The CDR3 reads CASSSDRLFNQPQHF. CDR3 coding DNA: TGTGCCAGCAGCTCCGACCGTCTCTTCAATCAGCCCCAGCATTTT.

This clonotype appeared a few times. The CDR3, as DNA: TGTGCCAGCAGTTTAGGGACACAGCGTCTCCTCACTGAAGCTTTCTTT. It codes for CASSLGTQRLLTEAFF. The chain recombines TRBV27 with TRBJ1-1; possibly TRBD1 for D (6 bases). The germline V gene has CDR1 MNHEY and CDR2 SMNVEV (reference sequence). Trimming removed 2 bases from V and 4 bases from J, with 17 bases in between. This CDR3 contains 16 residues.

The V and J genes are TRBV9 and TRBJ2-5, with 8 bases identical to TRBD1. The CDR3 is 15 residues long. Germline V gene sequence: CDR1 SGDLS, CDR2 YYNGEE. Germline trimming cut 4 bases from V and 2 bases from J; bases unmatched to any gene: 7. The CDR3 DNA reads as TGTGCCAGCAGCTCTCTGACAGGGGTACAAGAGACCCAGTACTTC. Its translation is CASSSLTGVQETQYF.

This clonotype was seen only once. The chain carries TRBV7-2 and TRBJ2-5; D unresolved. V shed 1 base and J shed 1 base, with 10 bases lying between them. The CDR3 extends over 15 amino acids. Germline loops: CDR1 SGHTA, CDR2 FQGNSA. The CDR3 spells CASSLVSGPQETQYF. In DNA, the CDR3 is TGTGCCAGCAGCTTAGTATCAGGCCCCCAAGAGACCCAGTACTTC.

This clonotype was counted between two and nine times. CDR3 sequence reads: CASSRSQASGANVLTF. The CDR3 DNA is TGTGCCAGCAGCCGCTCCCAGGCGTCTGGGGCCAACGTCCTGACTTTC. V usage is TRBV6-5 and J usage is TRBJ2-6; D remains unclear. V was pared by 6 bases and J by 1 base, with 13 bases between. CDR1 is MNHEY, CDR2 SVGAGI, per germline. The CDR3 is 16 residues long.

The chain has TRBV19 and TRBJ1-1; D gene ambiguous. Between the trimmed V and J ends, which lost 6 bases and 2 bases, there was a span of 13 bases. Germline V gene sequence: CDR1 LNHDA, CDR2 SQIVND (reference sequence). The CDR3 has 14 amino acids. The CDR3 loop is CASRPPFGNTEAFF. CDR3 in DNA: TGTGCCAGTAGACCCCCCTTTGGAAACACTGAAGCTTTCTTT.

In nucleotides, the CDR3 is TGTGCCAGCAGCCCCCCTCGGAGCTCTGGAAACACCATATATTTT. It translates to CASSPPRSSGNTIYF. The genes are TRBV7-6 and TRBJ1-3; D call uncertain. The CDR3 loop spans 15 amino acids. Looked up from germline, CDR1 is SGHVS and CDR2 is FNYEAQ. With 5 bases removed from V and 0 bases from J, the gap between germline ends came to 11 bases.

The chain couples TRBV24-1 to TRBJ2-4; no reliable D call. Germline V CDR1 and CDR2: KGHDR, SFDVKD. Deletions cut 5 bases from V and 3 bases from J, with 7 bases between. The CDR3 is made up of 13 amino acids. The CDR3 DNA reads TGTGCCACCAGTGCGATACACAAAAACATTCAGTACTTC. Protein product: CATSAIHKNIQYF.

There are many counts of this clonotype. CDR3 sequence: CASSSTGTGNTEAFF. For the CDR3, the DNA is TGTGCCAGCAGTTCCACGGGGACAGGGAACACTGAAGCTTTCTTT. V is TRBV6-5 and J is TRBJ1-1; TRBD1 matches 8 bases. This CDR3 comprises 15 residues. With V trimmed by 4 bases and J by 1 base, 5 bases remained unmatched. Germline values: CDR1 MNHEY, CDR2 SVGAGI.

The rearrangement joins TRBV5-4 to TRBJ1-5; D is uncertain. Trimming shortened V by 10 bases and J by 6 bases, and 5 bases separated the two germline ends. The CDR3 loop spans 9 amino acids. Looked up from germline, CDR1 is SGHNT and CDR2 is YYREEE (reference sequence). CDR3 nucleotides: TGTGCCTGGAGTCAGCCCCAGCATTTT. The encoded protein is CAWSQPQHF.

This clonotype was observed a few times. The chain couples TRBV12-3 or TRBV12-4 to TRBJ1-2, with TRBD1 matching over 7 bases. J lost 7 bases, V lost 1 base, and 6 bases had no gene match. The CDR3 loop spans 14 amino acids. The CDR3 DNA reads TGTGCCAGCAGTTTAGGAGACAGGGTCTCTGGCTACACCTTC. It encodes CASSLGDRVSGYTF.

There are many counts of this clonotype. The chain uses TRBV7-2 and TRBJ2-1; no clear D gene. The CDR3 sequence is 12 residues long. Germline V gene data show CDR1 as SGHTA and CDR2 as FQGNSA. Trimming left V 8 bases short and J 2 bases short, with 7 bases between. The CDR3 bases are TGTGCCAGCGGGGTAGCCTACAATGAGCAGTTCTTC. It yields the protein CASGVAYNEQFF.